The rows below give T cell receptor beta chains drawn from one sample of a study of cytomegalovirus exposure and HLA in healthy donors. Some clones are missing from TCRdb's copy, which holds only in-frame ones; the method was immunoSEQ multiplex PCR. Here the sample spans about 140,000 clones, roughly 80% being singletons. The specimen sequenced was PBMCs. The receptor set was obtained from a man aged 35-49 years in good health and CMV-seropositive. The CDR3 runs from the conserved cysteine through the conserved F or W. Each record gives: clone size, V gene, J gene, D gene, CDR3 protein, CDR3 DNA. The D gene is left open where the match is weak. The size field is filled for only some rows; it gives once, few, many or a size class.

clone size: NA
V gene: TRBV18
J gene: TRBJ2-7
D gene: NA
CDR3 protein: CASTAGPQGIHEQYF
CDR3 DNA: TGTGCCAGCACCGCCGGGCCACAGGGTATCCACGAGCAGTACTTC

clone size: NA
V gene: TRBV2
J gene: TRBJ1-1
D gene: NA
CDR3 protein: CASSGRGGTEAFF
CDR3 DNA: TGTGCCAGCAGCGGCCGGGGTGGCACTGAAGCTTTCTTT

clone size: NA
V gene: TRBV2
J gene: TRBJ2-3
D gene: TRBD2
CDR3 protein: CASSLAGKTSTDTQYF
CDR3 DNA: TGTGCCAGTTCACTAGCGGGAAAGACTAGCACAGATACGCAGTATTTT

clone size: NA
V gene: TRBV30
J gene: TRBJ2-1
D gene: NA
CDR3 protein: CAWSPRGSSYNEQFF
CDR3 DNA: TGTGCCTGGAGTCCTAGGGGGTCCTCCTACAATGAGCAGTTCTTC

clone size: NA
V gene: TRBV7-9
J gene: TRBJ2-7
D gene: TRBD1
CDR3 protein: CASSPGGTGVTYEQYF
CDR3 DNA: TGTGCCAGCAGCCCGGGTGGGACAGGGGTTACCTACGAGCAGTACTTC

clone size: NA
V gene: TRBV19
J gene: TRBJ2-7
D gene: TRBD2
CDR3 protein: CASSRGLAGGGAYEQYF
CDR3 DNA: TGTGCCAGTAGTAGGGGACTAGCGGGAGGGGGGGCCTACGAGCAGTACTTC

clone size: NA
V gene: TRBV2
J gene: TRBJ2-3
D gene: NA
CDR3 protein: CASSEWRGGLLDTQYF
CDR3 DNA: TGTGCCAGCAGTGAGTGGCGAGGCGGGTTGTTGGATACGCAGTATTTT

clone size: NA
V gene: TRBV5-4
J gene: TRBJ2-6
D gene: TRBD2
CDR3 protein: CASSFGGRAGGANVLTF
CDR3 DNA: TGTGCCAGCAGCTTCGGCGGGAGGGCAGGTGGGGCCAACGTCCTGACTTTC

clone size: NA
V gene: TRBV5-1
J gene: TRBJ1-3
D gene: NA
CDR3 protein: CASSPHYSGNTIYF
CDR3 DNA: TGCGCCAGCAGCCCCCACTACTCTGGAAACACCATATATTTT

clone size: NA
V gene: TRBV4-3
J gene: TRBJ1-2
D gene: NA
CDR3 protein: CASSQVPSNYGYTF
CDR3 DNA: TGCGCCAGCAGCCAAGTTCCCAGTAACTATGGCTACACCTTC

clone size: few
V gene: TRBV27
J gene: TRBJ1-3
D gene: TRBD1
CDR3 protein: CASSSGQGASGNTIYF
CDR3 DNA: TGTGCCAGCAGTTCTGGACAGGGGGCTTCTGGAAACACCATATATTTT

clone size: NA
V gene: TRBV9
J gene: TRBJ1-3
D gene: TRBD1
CDR3 protein: CASSVGWGTGVNTIYF
CDR3 DNA: TGTGCCAGCAGCGTAGGTTGGGGGACAGGGGTCAACACCATATATTTT

clone size: NA
V gene: TRBV2
J gene: TRBJ2-4
D gene: TRBD1
CDR3 protein: CASSPDRGVAKNIQYF
CDR3 DNA: TGTGCCAGCAGTCCGGACAGGGGGGTAGCCAAAAACATTCAGTACTTC

clone size: NA
V gene: TRBV14
J gene: TRBJ2-2
D gene: NA
CDR3 protein: CASSQADFGGELFF
CDR3 DNA: TGTGCCAGCAGCCAGGCTGACTTTGGCGGGGAGCTGTTTTTT

clone size: NA
V gene: TRBV5-1
J gene: TRBJ1-5
D gene: TRBD1
CDR3 protein: CASSPGTGPIGNQPQHF
CDR3 DNA: TGCGCCAGCAGCCCCGGGACAGGGCCGATAGGCAATCAGCCCCAGCATTTT

clone size: NA
V gene: TRBV9
J gene: TRBJ2-7
D gene: TRBD2
CDR3 protein: CASSSSGNSYEQYF
CDR3 DNA: TGTGCCAGCAGCTCAAGCGGGAACTCCTACGAGCAGTACTTC

clone size: NA
V gene: TRBV5-1
J gene: TRBJ2-5
D gene: NA
CDR3 protein: CASSLGQLQETQYF
CDR3 DNA: TGCGCCAGCAGCTTGGGACAGCTCCAAGAGACCCAGTACTTC